The rows below give T cell receptor beta chains drawn from one sample of a study of beta chain features in type 1 diabetes. Sequenced by immunoSEQ multiplex PCR; TCRdb stores in-frame clones only, minus some. The sample contains hundreds of thousands of clones, 30% of which appear only once. Sequencing was performed on naive CD4+ T cells from blood. These receptors were taken from a young man in good health. CDR3s leave out the opening cysteine and the closing phenylalanine or tryptophan. Fields, in order: V gene, CDR3 protein.

v_gene: TRBV29-1; CDR3aa: SALSGSQETQY
v_gene: TRBV30; CDR3aa: AWSVPRERRLLGQF
v_gene: TRBV23-1; CDR3aa: ASSQASTGFSNQPQH
v_gene: TRBV2; CDR3aa: ASSLVWGETQY
v_gene: TRBV25-1; CDR3aa: ASSPREGGALDTQY
v_gene: TRBV7-9; CDR3aa: ASSLGAE
v_gene: TRBV11-2; CDR3aa: ASSSRTSGKSYNEQF
v_gene: TRBV6-5; CDR3aa: ASKRDHSYNEQF
v_gene: TRBV10-3; CDR3aa: AISVSDRNEQF
v_gene: TRBV28; CDR3aa: ASSSGATSGRSGELF
v_gene: TRBV27; CDR3aa: ASSLRQGNTEAF
v_gene: TRBV10-3; CDR3aa: AISGVYEQY
v_gene: TRBV29-1; CDR3aa: SVREMNEKLF
v_gene: TRBV7-3; CDR3aa: ASSLYRQGQDEQY
v_gene: TRBV6-1; CDR3aa: ASSEARVYEQY
v_gene: TRBV29-1; CDR3aa: SAARKWPYEQY
v_gene: TRBV12-5; CDR3aa: ASGLDRDSTDTQY
v_gene: TRBV9; CDR3aa: ASSVEGVPGELF
v_gene: TRBV29-1; CDR3aa: SVAAVGGEKLF
v_gene: TRBV5-1; CDR3aa: ASSPLAGGSTDTQY
v_gene: TRBV5-4; CDR3aa: ASSLPDGETQY
v_gene: TRBV9; CDR3aa: ASSLQGNPYEQY
v_gene: TRBV30; CDR3aa: AWSFGGAGI
v_gene: TRBV7-9; CDR3aa: ASSPWTGFTDTQY
v_gene: TRBV9; CDR3aa: ASSPGGLSSASYNEQF
v_gene: TRBV19; CDR3aa: ASSETQSSYNEQF
v_gene: TRBV18; CDR3aa: ASSPGAGGVYGYT
v_gene: TRBV29-1; CDR3aa: SVESTAYEQY
v_gene: TRBV7-9; CDR3aa: ASSLANPGANVLT
v_gene: TRBV5-1; CDR3aa: ASSPEGDYGYT
v_gene: TRBV29-1; CDR3aa: SDYQGSGGSNQPQH
v_gene: TRBV6-6; CDR3aa: ASSGTGVEAF
v_gene: TRBV5-1; CDR3aa: ASSLLAGSTGEQF
v_gene: TRBV7-2; CDR3aa: ASSSSGTPMETQY
v_gene: TRBV7-2; CDR3aa: ASSHDPPGPGELF
v_gene: TRBV7-6; CDR3aa: ASSPGGQGAIQY
v_gene: TRBV2; CDR3aa: ASRRDSYEQY
v_gene: TRBV18; CDR3aa: ASSPSRSSYNEQF
v_gene: TRBV28; CDR3aa: ASTTTGSSYEQY
v_gene: TRBV29-1; CDR3aa: SVVGPGSGNTIY
v_gene: TRBV4-1; CDR3aa: ASSQVGGVDFGGYT
v_gene: TRBV7-6; CDR3aa: ASSLAQETQY
v_gene: TRBV9; CDR3aa: ASSVDASTVADTQY
v_gene: TRBV30; CDR3aa: AWRDRGLFDYGYT
v_gene: TRBV15; CDR3aa: ATGSGANVLT
v_gene: TRBV28; CDR3aa: ASSFEGTANTEAF
v_gene: TRBV13; CDR3aa: ASSLGIVEQY
v_gene: TRBV6-1; CDR3aa: ASSETGGGYT
v_gene: TRBV28; CDR3aa: ASRTLAGIYNEQF
v_gene: TRBV2; CDR3aa: ASRTGRDTQY
v_gene: TRBV4-1; CDR3aa: ASSQGGTHSSYEQY
v_gene: TRBV5-1; CDR3aa: ASSSERGRETQY
v_gene: TRBV27; CDR3aa: ASSLSLASGSKDTQY
v_gene: TRBV7-3; CDR3aa: ASSFRGLEETQY